Listed below are T cell receptor beta chains from one sample, sequenced in a study of blood T cell repertoires in COVID-19. Profiling relied on immunoSEQ multiplex PCR, and the TCRdb table lists in-frame clones only, not all of them. The sample yields around 120,000 clones, 69% seen once. Sequencing was carried out using peripheral blood. These receptors originate from an older man with acute or convalescent COVID-19. Each CDR3 is given with its conserved first and last residue. A D gene is named only where the DNA matches it firmly. Some rows have no size entry. The others give once, few or many, or a class for an expanded clone.

J gene: TRBJ1-1
clone size: .
V gene: TRBV28
D gene: .
CDR3 protein: CASSLRGGVAFF
CDR3 DNA: TGTGCCAGCAGTTTGCGGGGGGGAGTAGCTTTCTTT

J gene: TRBJ1-6
clone size: .
V gene: TRBV2
D gene: TRBD1
CDR3 protein: CASSDSGQGNSPLHF
CDR3 DNA: TGTGCCAGCAGTGATAGCGGACAGGGTAATTCACCCCTCCACTTT

J gene: TRBJ2-4
clone size: once
V gene: TRBV7-9
D gene: TRBD1
CDR3 protein: CASSGGQKYKNIQYF
CDR3 DNA: TGTGCCAGCAGCGGGGGACAGAAATATAAAAACATTCAGTACTTC

J gene: TRBJ1-1
clone size: .
V gene: TRBV5-4
D gene: .
CDR3 protein: CASSRTRNTEAFF
CDR3 DNA: TGTGCCAGCAGCCGAACGAGGAACACTGAAGCTTTCTTT

J gene: TRBJ2-3
clone size: .
V gene: TRBV19
D gene: TRBD2
CDR3 protein: CATGSGETDTQYF
CDR3 DNA: TGTGCCACAGGGAGCGGGGAGACAGATACGCAGTATTTT

J gene: TRBJ2-7
clone size: .
V gene: TRBV19
D gene: .
CDR3 protein: CASSISGYVGAGNEQYF
CDR3 DNA: TGTGCCAGTAGTATAAGTGGGTATGTGGGAGCAGGCAACGAGCAGTACTTC

J gene: TRBJ1-3
clone size: .
V gene: TRBV3-1/TRBV3-2
D gene: TRBD1
CDR3 protein: CASSRSTGEFGNTIYF
CDR3 DNA: TGTGCCAGCAGCCGTAGTACAGGGGAGTTTGGAAACACCATATATTTT

J gene: TRBJ2-2
clone size: .
V gene: TRBV24-1
D gene: TRBD1
CDR3 protein: CATTGQGGTGELFF
CDR3 DNA: TGTGCCACCACGGGACAGGGGGGGACCGGGGAGCTGTTTTTT

J gene: TRBJ1-1
clone size: .
V gene: TRBV6-2/TRBV6-3
D gene: .
CDR3 protein: CASSYRPRSQVLANAEAFF
CDR3 DNA: TGTGCCAGCAGTTACAGACCCCGGTCACAGGTTCTTGCTAACGCTGAAGCTTTCTTT

J gene: TRBJ2-7
clone size: .
V gene: TRBV28
D gene: TRBD1
CDR3 protein: CASSDERTGGYEQYF
CDR3 DNA: TGTGCCAGCAGTGATGAGCGGACAGGGGGATACGAGCAGTACTTC

J gene: TRBJ2-7
clone size: .
V gene: TRBV2
D gene: .
CDR3 protein: CASSGTTYEQYF
CDR3 DNA: TGTGCCAGCAGTGGGACTACCTACGAGCAGTACTTC

J gene: TRBJ1-2
clone size: .
V gene: TRBV24-1
D gene: .
CDR3 protein: CATSRDTNYGYTF
CDR3 DNA: TGTGCCACCAGTCGGGACACCAACTATGGCTACACCTTC

J gene: TRBJ2-2
clone size: .
V gene: TRBV7-9
D gene: TRBD2
CDR3 protein: CAAMTSGSITGELFF
CDR3 DNA: TGTGCCGCCATGACTAGCGGGAGTATTACCGGGGAGCTGTTTTTT

J gene: TRBJ2-1
clone size: many
V gene: TRBV11-2
D gene: .
CDR3 protein: CASRPTSFYNEQFF
CDR3 DNA: TGTGCCAGCCGGCCGACTAGTTTTTACAATGAGCAGTTCTTC

J gene: TRBJ2-7
clone size: .
V gene: TRBV5-1
D gene: .
CDR3 protein: CASSPAYEQYF
CDR3 DNA: TGCGCCAGCAGCCCCGCCTACGAGCAGTACTTC

J gene: TRBJ2-6
clone size: .
V gene: TRBV28
D gene: TRBD2
CDR3 protein: CASSLLAGAGANVLTF
CDR3 DNA: TGTGCCAGCAGTTTATTAGCGGGAGCTGGGGCCAACGTCCTGACTTTC

J gene: TRBJ2-7
clone size: few
V gene: TRBV29-1
D gene: TRBD2
CDR3 protein: CSVEGRLAGGGEQYF
CDR3 DNA: TGCAGCGTTGAGGGACGACTAGCGGGAGGGGGCGAGCAGTACTTC

J gene: TRBJ2-2
clone size: .
V gene: TRBV5-1
D gene: .
CDR3 protein: CASSPTLPNTGELFF
CDR3 DNA: TGCGCCAGCAGCCCGACACTTCCGAACACCGGGGAGCTGTTTTTT